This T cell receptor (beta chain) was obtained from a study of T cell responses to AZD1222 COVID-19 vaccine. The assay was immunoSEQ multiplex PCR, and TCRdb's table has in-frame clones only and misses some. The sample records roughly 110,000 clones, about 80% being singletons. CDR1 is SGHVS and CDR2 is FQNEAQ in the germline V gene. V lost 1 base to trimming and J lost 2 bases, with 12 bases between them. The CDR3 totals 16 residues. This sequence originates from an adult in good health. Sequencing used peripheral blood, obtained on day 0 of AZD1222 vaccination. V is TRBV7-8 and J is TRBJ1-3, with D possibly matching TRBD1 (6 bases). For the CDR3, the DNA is TGTGCCAGCAGCTTAGGGACAGCCGGGGCTGGAAACACCATATATTTT. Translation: CASSLGTAGAGNTIYF.